Each of the 21 T cell receptor beta chains below was sequenced from the same sample in a study of cytomegalovirus exposure and HLA in healthy donors (dated by TCRdb to 2016 to 2017). The library came from the immunoSEQ multiplex PCR assay. The table was pulled from immuneACCESS by TCRdb, which kept in-frame rearrangements only. Such tables lose some clones; where checked, under half of the loss comes from unresolved V genes, and the rest has no known cause. The table for this sample lists tens of thousands of clones; roughly 80% of them were counted only once. Jointly, the top ten make up over 10% of the sample. The source material was PBMCs. These receptors all stem from a woman younger than 35 in good health and CMV-seropositive.

This sequence joins TRBV19 and TRBJ1-5, with 8 bases fitting TRBD1. The CDR3 extends over 20 amino acids. With 0 bases clipped from V and 0 bases from J, the junction kept 13 bases outside the gene matches. Per germline, CDR1 LNHDA and CDR2 SQIVND (reference sequence). The CDR3 coding sequence is TGTGCCAGTAGTATAGATCCGGACAGGGACCGACTTTATAGCAATCAGCCCCAGCATTTT. Translating gives CASSIDPDRDRLYSNQPQHF.

Only one count was recorded for this clone. The chain recombines TRBV28 with TRBJ2-1; D ambiguous. Germline V CDR1 and CDR2: MDHEN, SYDVKM. The CDR3 is 16 residues long. The V end lost 7 bases, the J end lost 0 bases, and 16 bases lay between the germline ends. CDR3 sequence reads: CASTIALMSSYNEQFF. CDR3 coding DNA: TGTGCCAGCACCATCGCCTTGATGAGCTCCTACAATGAGCAGTTCTTC.

The chain links TRBV25-1 to TRBJ2-3; tentatively, D is TRBD2 (5 bases). Looked up from germline, CDR1 is MGHDK and CDR2 is SYGVNS. V was clipped by 1 base and J by 3 bases, with 14 bases between them. This CDR3 is 16 amino acids long. The CDR3 protein is CASSELVKGATDTQYF. As DNA, the CDR3 is TGTGCCAGCAGTGAATTGGTAAAGGGAGCGACAGATACGCAGTATTTT.

The chain links TRBV7-6 to TRBJ2-3; D is unresolved. Germline V CDR1 and CDR2: SGHVS, FNYEAQ. The CDR3 extends over 17 amino acids. Between the trimmed V and J ends, which lost 0 bases and 0 bases, there was a span of 13 bases. The CDR3 region has the DNA TGTGCCAGCAGCTTAGCAGTTAGCAGCTCTAGCACAGATACGCAGTATTTT. This encodes CASSLAVSSSSTDTQYF.

The V and J genes are TRBV30 and TRBJ1-2, with D possibly being TRBD1 (5 bases). The CDR3 runs to 15 residues. Trimming cost V 0 bases and J 1 base, with 12 bases left between them. In germline, CDR1 is GTSNPN, CDR2 SVGIG (reference sequence). As DNA, the CDR3 is TGTGCCTGGAGTGTGGGGGGGACTGTTAACTATGGCTACACCTTC. This translates into CAWSVGGTVNYGYTF.

The genes are TRBV13 and TRBJ2-3; 12 positions match TRBD2. Losses at the gene ends were 4 bases for V and 4 bases for J; bases not matched to a gene: 0. This CDR3 has 14 residues. The germline gives CDR1 PRHDT, CDR2 FYEKMQ (reference sequence). This CDR3 reads CASSSSGGADTQYF. CDR3 DNA sequence: TGTGCCAGCAGCTCTAGCGGGGGGGCAGATACGCAGTATTTT.

V is TRBV7-2 and J is TRBJ2-5; 11 positions agree with TRBD2. Trimming removed 6 bases from V and 2 bases from J; junction bases left unmatched: 8. The CDR3 covers 16 residues. Germline CDR1 is SGHTA and CDR2 is FQGNSA. The CDR3 region is CASSSPTSGAQETQYF. CDR3 DNA: TGTGCCAGCAGTTCACCGACTAGCGGGGCGCAAGAGACCCAGTACTTC.

J is TRBJ2-1 and V is TRBV18; D possibly corresponds to TRBD1 (6 bases). This CDR3 contains 15 residues. The V end was cut by 3 bases, the J end by 5 bases, with 14 bases between. The germline V gene encodes CDR1 KGHSH and CDR2 LQKENI. The CDR3 DNA reads TGTGCCAGCTCACCCAATGGACAGACCAACAATGAGCAGTTCTTC. This gives the protein CASSPNGQTNNEQFF.

This chain links TRBV30 with TRBJ2-7, with 13 bases that match TRBD2. The CDR3 loop spans 13 amino acids. Germline V gene sequence: CDR1 GTSNPN, CDR2 SVGIG (reference sequence). The V gene end was trimmed by 8 bases and the J gene end by 3 bases; junction bases not matched to a gene: 4. The CDR3 nucleotides read TGTGCCATAGGACTAGCGGGGGTCTACGAGCAGTACTTC. It codes for CAIGLAGVYEQYF.

This clone was detected only a few times. The rearrangement uses TRBV19 and TRBJ2-3; 9 bases map to TRBD1. V shed 4 bases and J 4 bases; nucleotides not matched to a gene: 6. This CDR3 contains 15 residues. The germline gives CDR1 LNHDA, CDR2 SQIVND (reference sequence). CDR3 loop: CASSTTGGPADTQYF. CDR3 DNA sequence: TGTGCCAGTAGTACCACAGGGGGCCCGGCAGATACGCAGTATTTT.

The chain links TRBV6-5 to TRBJ2-7; 7 bases are a match to TRBD2. With 6 bases clipped from V and 3 bases from J, the junction kept 8 bases outside the gene matches. The length of the CDR3 is 14 residues. CDR1 is MNHEY and CDR2 is SVGAGI in the germline V gene. In DNA form, the CDR3 reads TGTGCCAGCAGCCCAGCGGGGCGAAGCTACGAGCAGTACTTC. Residues: CASSPAGRSYEQYF.

The chain combines TRBV2 with TRBJ1-1; 7 nucleotides agree with TRBD1. There are 16 residues in the CDR3. Looked up from germline, CDR1 is SNHLY and CDR2 is FYNNEI. The junction had 10 bases not matched to a gene; V was cut back by 6 bases and J by 0 bases. This chain's CDR3 is CASRIGQDSVNTEAFF. The DNA of the CDR3 is TGTGCCAGCAGGATAGGACAGGACTCTGTGAACACTGAAGCTTTCTTT.

This chain links TRBV5-1 with TRBJ2-5, with D possibly matching TRBD1 (6 bases). V gave up 4 bases and J gave up 2 bases, with 12 bases separating them. The length of the CDR3 is 14 residues. From germline, CDR1 is SGHRS and CDR2 YFSETQ. In DNA, the CDR3 is TGCGCCAGCAGCCTCCGAGGGGGACAAGAGACCCAGTACTTC. It specifies CASSLRGGQETQYF.

The CDR3 sequence is CATVSGGESNEQFF. The CDR3 nucleotides are TGTGCCACCGTCAGCGGGGGGGAGTCGAATGAGCAGTTCTTC. The chain combines TRBV28 with TRBJ2-1; 10 nucleotides match TRBD2. CDR3 length equals 14 residues. V dropped 10 bases and J dropped 7; count of bases not matched to a gene: 10. CDR1 and CDR2 (germline): MDHEN, SYDVKM. Variable domain in full (rest from reference TRBV28 and TRBJ2-1): DVKVTQSSRYLVKRTGEKVFLECVQDMDHENMFWYRQDPGLGLRLIYFSYDVKMKEKGDIPEGYSVSREKKERFSLILESASTNQTSMYLCATVSGGESNEQFFGPGTRLTVL.

This clone was observed a single time. The J gene is TRBJ2-3, the V gene TRBV14; D gene unclear. Germline CDR1 SGHDN, CDR2 FVKESK. This CDR3 has 13 residues. With 6 bases removed from V and 5 bases from J, the gap between germline ends came to 12 bases. CDR3 nucleotide sequence: TGTGCCAGCAGTAGGTTTCTAGGAGATACGCAGTATTTT. Its translation: CASSRFLGDTQYF.

The V call is TRBV7-2, the J call TRBJ2-1; 9 bases agree with TRBD1. Germline trimming cut 7 bases from V and 7 bases from J; bases unmatched to any gene: 8. The CDR3 contains 14 residues. Looked up from germline, CDR1 is SGHTA and CDR2 is FQGNSA. CDR3: CASTRRTGENEQFF. In nucleotides, the CDR3 is TGTGCCAGCACCCGACGGACAGGGGAGAATGAGCAGTTCTTC.

The chain employs TRBV28 and TRBJ2-7; no clear D gene. The germline CDR1 and CDR2 sequences are MDHEN and SYDVKM. The CDR3 totals 13 residues. Deletions cut 6 bases from V and 2 bases from J, with 11 bases between. The CDR3 nucleotides are TGTGCCAGCAGCGCGGTCTTCCCCTACGAGCAGTACTTC. It is translated as CASSAVFPYEQYF.

This rearrangement joins TRBV7-9 to TRBJ2-5; D perhaps matches TRBD1 (8 bases). Trimming cost V 6 bases and J 5 bases, with 13 bases left between them. The CDR3 loop spans 13 amino acids. CDR1 is SEHNR and CDR2 is FQNEAQ in the germline V gene (reference sequence). The CDR3 DNA reads TGTGCCAGCAGTACAGGGGGGGAGGAGACCCAGTACTTC. This sequence encodes CASSTGGEETQYF.

The chain uses TRBV4-1 and TRBJ2-7; 11 bases map to TRBD2. Germline CDR1 is MGHRA and CDR2 is YSYEKL. Unmatched junction bases numbered 7, after V lost 0 bases and J lost 3 bases. The CDR3 loop spans 17 amino acids. CDR3 in amino acids: CASSQDQVGTSGYEQYF. The CDR3 DNA reads TGCGCCAGCAGCCAAGACCAGGTCGGGACTAGCGGCTACGAGCAGTACTTC.

The chain recombines TRBV19 with TRBJ2-7; 7 nucleotides line up with TRBD1. The CDR3 has 13 amino acids. The V gene's germline CDR1 is LNHDA and CDR2 SQIVND (reference sequence). The trim removed 5 bases at V and 3 bases at J, leaving 4 bases unmatched. The CDR3 DNA reads as TGTGCCAGTAGTTGGACAGGTTTCTACGAGCAGTACTTC. This gives the protein CASSWTGFYEQYF.

The chain carries TRBV7-6 and TRBJ1-3, with a tentative D call TRBD1 (5 bases). Trimming stripped 5 bases from V and 2 bases from J, with 10 bases between. The CDR3 covers 14 residues. In germline, CDR1 is SGHVS, CDR2 FNYEAQ. The CDR3 DNA is TGTGCCAGCAGCCCCTCACAGGCTGGAAACACCATATATTTT. It yields the protein CASSPSQAGNTIYF.